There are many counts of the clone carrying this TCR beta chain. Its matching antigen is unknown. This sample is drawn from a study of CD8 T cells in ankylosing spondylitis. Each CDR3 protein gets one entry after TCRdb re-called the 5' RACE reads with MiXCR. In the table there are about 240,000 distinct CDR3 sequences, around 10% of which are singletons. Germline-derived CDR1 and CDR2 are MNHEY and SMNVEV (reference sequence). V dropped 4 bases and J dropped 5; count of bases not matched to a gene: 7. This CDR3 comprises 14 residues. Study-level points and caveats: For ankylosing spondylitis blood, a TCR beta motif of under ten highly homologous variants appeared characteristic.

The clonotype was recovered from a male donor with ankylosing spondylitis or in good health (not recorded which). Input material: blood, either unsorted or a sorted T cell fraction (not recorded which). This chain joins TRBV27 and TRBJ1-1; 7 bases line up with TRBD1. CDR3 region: CASSSQGRGTEAFF. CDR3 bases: TGTGCCAGCAGTTCACAGGGGAGGGGGACTGAAGCTTTCTTT.